The 12 T cell receptor beta chains below come from one sample, sequenced in a study of cytomegalovirus exposure and HLA in healthy donors. 13 Jbeta primers and 60 Vbeta primers were used for the PCR. Here immunoSEQ multiplex PCR was the method, and the copy in TCRdb shows in-frame clones only, minus some. This sample yields about 150,000 clones, of which about 75% are seen a single time; about 1.8% belongs to the top ten. Material: PBMCs. These receptors were obtained from a woman aged 30 to 39 in good health and CMV-seronegative.

The chain is built from TRBV29-1 and TRBJ2-5; TRBD1 matches at 7 bases. With V trimmed by 6 bases and J by 1 base, 5 bases remained unmatched. Per germline, CDR1 SQVTM and CDR2 ANQGSEA. The CDR3 covers 13 residues. The DNA of the CDR3 is TGCAGCGTCGAGGGACAGCGCCAAGAGACCCAGTACTTC. It yields the protein CSVEGQRQETQYF.

The chain joins TRBV6-5 to TRBJ2-3; D might be TRBD2 (6 bases). V lost 5 bases and J 8 bases, leaving 14 bases between the germline ends. This CDR3 has 13 residues. Germline assignment: CDR1 MNHEY and CDR2 SVGAGI. As DNA, the CDR3 is TGTGCCAGCAGTACGGGAACCGGGGGTACGCAGTATTTT. This translates into CASSTGTGGTQYF.

The rearrangement links TRBV5-4 to TRBJ1-1; TRBD1 matches at 10 bases. The V segment lost 4 bases and the J segment 0 bases; nucleotides outside the gene matches: 9. Germline V lookup: CDR1 SGHNT, CDR2 YYREEE (reference sequence). The CDR3 is 17 amino acids. The CDR3 region is CASSLDRGRDMNTEAFF. The CDR3 coding sequence is TGTGCCAGCAGCCTCGACAGGGGGCGGGACATGAACACTGAAGCTTTCTTT. Variable domain in full (rest from reference TRBV5-4 and TRBJ1-1): ETGVTQSPTHLIKTRGQQVTLRCSSQSGHNTVSWYQQALGQGPQFIFQYYREEENGRGNFPPRFSGLQFPNYSSELNVNALELDDSALYLCASSLDRGRDMNTEAFFGQGTRLTVV.

The gene calls are TRBV5-6 and TRBJ1-3, with D uncertain. Germline CDR1 reads SGHDT; CDR2 reads YYEEEE. CDR3 length: 14 amino acids. V gave up 4 bases and J gave up 3 bases, with 11 bases separating them. The chain's CDR3 is CASSRVGGGNTIYF. CDR3 bases: TGTGCCAGCAGCCGGGTGGGAGGTGGAAACACCATATATTTT.

This clone has a handful of counts. This chain links TRBV7-2 with TRBJ2-1; 8 nucleotides agree with TRBD1. Losses at the gene ends were 5 bases for V and 7 bases for J; bases not matched to a gene: 7. In germline, CDR1 is SGHTA, CDR2 FQGNSA. The CDR3 covers 14 residues. CDR3 protein: CASSRDRPGNEQFF. CDR3 nucleotides: TGTGCCAGCAGCCGGGACAGGCCGGGGAATGAGCAGTTCTTC.

V is TRBV2 and J is TRBJ2-1; 12 positions match TRBD2. The junction had 9 bases not matched to a gene; V was cut back by 6 bases and J by 9 bases. Per germline, CDR1 SNHLY and CDR2 FYNNEI. There are 15 residues in the CDR3. The chain's CDR3 is CASSNLAGGRSEQFF. The CDR3 DNA sequence: TGTGCCAGCAGCAATCTAGCGGGGGGGCGAAGTGAGCAGTTCTTC.

A remark on this clone: Additional DNA sequences in this sample encode the identical CDR3. V gene TRBV6-4 combines with J gene TRBJ2-3; 8 bases are a match to TRBD2. The CDR3 contains 15 residues. Germline V lookup: CDR1 MRHNA, CDR2 SNTAGT. The V segment lost 0 bases and the J segment 1 base; nucleotides outside the gene matches: 0. The CDR3 sequence: CASSDSSGGTDTQYF. The CDR3 coding sequence is TGTGCCAGCAGTGACTCTAGCGGGGGCACAGATACGCAGTATTTT.

The CDR3 protein is CASSYRQGANTEAFF. DNA for the CDR3: TGTGCCAGCAGCTATCGACAGGGAGCCAACACTGAAGCTTTCTTT. The chain links TRBV7-8 to TRBJ1-1, with 7 nucleotides matching TRBD1. This CDR3 has 15 residues. The trim removed 4 bases at V and 2 bases at J, leaving 7 bases unmatched. The V gene's germline CDR1 is SGHVS and CDR2 FQNEAQ.

The rearrangement joins TRBV7-9 to TRBJ2-3; 8 nucleotides match TRBD2. CDR1 and CDR2 from the germline V gene are SEHNR and FQNEAQ (reference sequence). The CDR3 loop spans 16 amino acids. V lost 3 bases and J lost 5; bases outside the gene matches: 10. DNA for the CDR3: TGTGCCAGCAGCTTTGTGCCGGGGGGGCGGGGAGATACGCAGTATTTT. Protein product: CASSFVPGGRGDTQYF.

Concerning this clone itself: One end of the junction varies from germline; a read error may be responsible. The gene calls are TRBV5-4 and TRBJ1-2, with TRBD1 matching over 7 bases. CDR1 is SGHNT, CDR2 YYREEE, per germline (reference sequence). The CDR3 covers 15 residues. The CDR3 bases are TGCGCCAGCAGCCAAGTAACAGGGGTGAGGTATGGCTACACCTTC. Translated: CASSQVTGVRYGYTF.

The rearrangement joins TRBV18 to TRBJ2-7; the D gene is possibly TRBD2 (5 bases). The V gene lost 4 bases and the J gene lost 6 bases, with 13 bases spanning the gap. Germline values: CDR1 KGHSH, CDR2 LQKENI. This CDR3 has 13 residues. The CDR3 here is CASSRGSEFEQYF. CDR3 DNA sequence: TGTGCCAGCTCACGAGGGAGTGAGTTCGAGCAGTACTTC.

The table lists this clone with a few counts. CDR3 sequence reads: CASSSGGTGGNSPLHF. DNA of the CDR3: TGTGCCAGCAGCTCCGGCGGGACGGGGGGTAATTCACCCCTCCACTTT. This chain joins TRBV9 and TRBJ1-6, with D possibly TRBD1 on 5 matching bases. CDR3 length equals 16 residues. Trimming took off 4 bases at V and 6 bases at J, with 17 bases between the two ends. CDR1 and CDR2 (germline): SGDLS, YYNGEE.